The 23 T cell receptor beta chains below all came from one sample that was sequenced in a study of OX40 agonist ivuxolimab in advanced cancers. Produced via immunoSEQ multiplex PCR; TCRdb's table is partial and in-frame only. The data show roughly 70,000 clones, around 89% seen once. This specimen consisted of CD4+ or CD8+ T cells sorted from blood, obtained in a trial of the OX40 agonist ivuxolimab. These receptors all stem from an adult with an advanced solid tumor such as melanoma, head and neck, liver or kidney cancer.

The chain combines TRBV27 with TRBJ1-3; D is ambiguous. The CDR3 loop spans 15 amino acids. The germline CDR1 and CDR2 sequences are MNHEY and SMNVEV (reference sequence). V lost 2 bases and J 3 bases, leaving 11 bases between the germline ends. The CDR3 sequence: CASSLGGLLGNTIYF. CDR3 DNA: TGTGCCAGCAGTTTAGGAGGGCTACTTGGAAACACCATATATTTT.

Here the CDR3 reads CASSPPGGQRGYEQYF. CDR3 sequence (DNA): TGTGCCAGCAGCCCTCCCGGTGGCCAGCGAGGCTACGAGCAGTACTTC. This rearrangement joins TRBV21-1 to TRBJ2-7; the table's D call, TRBD2, has no DNA check behind it. TRBV21-1 is termed a pseudogene. The CDR3 contains 16 residues.

The chain employs TRBV5-4 and TRBJ2-7, with a tentative D call TRBD2 (6 bases). Trimming took 4 bases from V and 3 from J, leaving 11 bases between them. CDR3 length: 13 residues. Looked up from germline, CDR1 is SGHNT and CDR2 is YYREEE (reference sequence). The CDR3 loop is CASSTRLDYEQYF. The CDR3 DNA reads as TGTGCCAGCAGCACCCGACTAGACTACGAGCAGTACTTC.

This chain connects TRBV5-6 to TRBJ2-1; D gene ambiguous. Per germline, CDR1 SGHDT and CDR2 YYEEEE. The CDR3 has 12 amino acids. Trimming cost V 5 bases and J 7 bases, with 10 bases left between them. The CDR3 region has the DNA TGTGCCAGCAGTCTCGTCTCAAATGAGCAGTTCTTC. This translates into CASSLVSNEQFF.

The rearrangement uses TRBV11-3 and TRBJ2-3, with TRBD2 identical over 8 bases. The CDR3 loop spans 13 amino acids. The V and J ends lost 5 bases and 12 bases, in that order; junction bases with no gene match: 10. Germline-derived CDR1 and CDR2 are SGHNT and YENEEA. This CDR3 reads CASSPHHSGAQYF. In nucleotides, the CDR3 is TGTGCCAGCAGCCCACACCATAGCGGGGCTCAGTATTTT.

The genes are TRBV7-2 and TRBJ1-4, with 8 bases that match TRBD1. The CDR3 extends over 15 amino acids. The ends lost 5 bases at V and 5 bases at J; junction bases unmatched: 7. Germline CDR1 and CDR2: SGHTA and FQGNSA. The CDR3 DNA follows: TGTGCCAGCAGCGACCCAGGGGGCATCAATGAAAAACTGTTTTTT. It codes for CASSDPGGINEKLFF. Full variable domain (rest looked up from reference TRBV7-2 and TRBJ1-4): GAGVSQSPSNKVTEKGKDVELRCDPISGHTALYWYRQSLGQGLEFLIYFQGNSAPDKSGLPSDRFSAERTGGSVSTLTIQRTQQEDSAVYLCASSDPGGINEKLFFGSGTQLSVL.

This clone has just one count. The gene calls are TRBV6-5 and TRBJ1-5, with D possibly TRBD1 on 6 matching bases. This CDR3 region has 14 residues. Trimming took off 6 bases at V and 5 bases at J, with 14 bases between the two ends. Per germline, CDR1 MNHEY and CDR2 SVGAGI. The CDR3: CASSPGRGDQPQHF. The CDR3 nucleotides are TGTGCCAGCAGCCCCGGAAGGGGGGATCAGCCCCAGCATTTT.

This clone has only one observation. The chain employs TRBV28 and TRBJ2-7; TRBD2 agrees at 7 bases. Trimming took 5 bases from V and 5 from J; bases not matched to a gene: 9. CDR1 is MDHEN, CDR2 SYDVKM, per germline. This CDR3 has 14 amino acids. The CDR3 DNA reads TGTGCCAGCAGTCTCCCATGGGGAGGGAACGAGCAGTACTTC. Translated: CASSLPWGGNEQYF.

J is TRBJ2-3 and V is TRBV27, with TRBD2 as a possible D gene (6 bases). The CDR3 is 14 amino acids. V dropped 7 bases and J dropped 0 bases, with 11 bases sitting between them. Germline CDR1 MNHEY, CDR2 SMNVEV (reference sequence). DNA of the CDR3: TGTGCCAGCAAGATGGGACTCAGCACAGATACGCAGTATTTT. Its protein is CASKMGLSTDTQYF.

J is TRBJ1-5 and V is TRBV29-1; D perhaps matches TRBD1 (6 bases). V gave up 6 bases and J gave up 1 base, with 10 bases separating them. Germline V gene data show CDR1 as SQVTM and CDR2 as ANQGSEA. The CDR3 consists of 13 residues. The CDR3 coding sequence is TGCAGCGTGATCGACAGGAGCAATCAGCCCCAGCATTTT. It is translated as CSVIDRSNQPQHF.

The V call is TRBV5-4, the J call TRBJ2-6; tentative D call: TRBD2 (5 bases). CDR3 length: 16 residues. Germline CDR1 and CDR2: SGHNT and YYREEE (reference sequence). V was cut by 4 bases and J by 4 bases, with 15 bases left in between. CDR3 amino acids: CASSRVGVAGANVLTF. DNA for the CDR3: TGTGCCAGCAGCCGGGTGGGAGTGGCCGGGGCCAACGTCCTGACTTTC.

The V and J genes are TRBV9 and TRBJ2-3; D unclear. CDR1 is SGDLS, CDR2 YYNGEE, per germline. Trimming removed 0 bases at V and 2 bases at J, with 10 bases between. The CDR3 is 15 residues long. In DNA form, the CDR3 reads TGTGCCAGCAGCGTAGTTCCAGGACCCACAGATACGCAGTATTTT. It yields the protein CASSVVPGPTDTQYF.

The genes are TRBV6-1 and TRBJ2-6; D unresolved. Trimming removed 8 bases at V and 0 bases at J, with 11 bases between. Germline CDR1 MNHNS, CDR2 SASEGT. The CDR3 contains 15 residues. CDR3 sequence: CASRAAGSGANVLTF. CDR3 bases: TGTGCCAGCCGGGCAGCCGGCTCTGGGGCCAACGTCCTGACTTTC.

The chain combines TRBV7-2 with TRBJ2-3; D is possibly TRBD2 (6 bases). V lost 4 bases and J lost 4, with 15 bases in between. The CDR3 spans 15 residues. Germline CDR1 is SGHTA and CDR2 is FQGNSA. CDR3 sequence reads: CASSYSGSLADTQYF. CDR3 coding DNA: TGTGCCAGCAGCTATAGCGGTTCTCTGGCAGATACGCAGTATTTT. Filled out from reference TRBV7-2 and TRBJ2-3, the complete variable domain reads GAGVSQSPSNKVTEKGKDVELRCDPISGHTALYWYRQSLGQGLEFLIYFQGNSAPDKSGLPSDRFSAERTGGSVSTLTIQRTQQEDSAVYLCASSYSGSLADTQYFGPGTRLTVL.

The chain recombines TRBV2 with TRBJ2-2; no definite D call. The germline V and J ends were trimmed by 2 bases and 7 bases, with 8 bases remaining between them. The germline CDR1 and CDR2 sequences are SNHLY and FYNNEI. The length of the CDR3 is 13 residues. The CDR3 nucleotides read TGTGCCAGCAGTGAACAGGTGGTCGGGGAGCTGTTTTTT. Protein product: CASSEQVVGELFF.

The chain couples TRBV30 to TRBJ1-5; D might be TRBD1 (5 bases). The CDR3 spans 13 residues. The germline V gene encodes CDR1 GTSNPN and CDR2 SVGIG (reference sequence). V gave up 1 base and J gave up 4 bases, with 8 bases separating them. The CDR3 reads CAWSGQGNQPQHF. For the CDR3, the DNA is TGTGCCTGGAGTGGGCAGGGAAATCAGCCCCAGCATTTT.

This clone was seen a single time. The chain joins TRBV28 to TRBJ1-2; the D gene is possibly TRBD1 (6 bases). V gave up 2 bases and J gave up 2 bases, with 12 bases separating them. In germline, CDR1 is MDHEN, CDR2 SYDVKM. This CDR3 contains 15 residues. For the CDR3, the DNA is TGTGCCAGCAGTTTACCAGGGGCCGGCAACTATGGCTACACCTTC. Translated: CASSLPGAGNYGYTF.

The V and J genes are TRBV30 and TRBJ1-4, with 7 bases identical to TRBD1. With V trimmed by 3 bases and J by 7 bases, 8 bases remained unmatched. The CDR3 is made up of 14 amino acids. Germline assignment: CDR1 GTSNPN and CDR2 SVGIG (reference sequence). The CDR3 bases are TGTGCCTGGAGCCCAACAGGGGTTCGTGAAAAACTGTTTTTT. Amino acids: CAWSPTGVREKLFF. Looking up the rest from reference TRBV30 and TRBJ1-4 gives the full variable domain: SQTIHQWPATLVQPVGSPLSLECTVEGTSNPNLYWYRQAAGRGLQLLFYSVGIGQISSEVPQNLSASRPQDRQFILSSKKLLLSDSGFYLCAWSPTGVREKLFFGSGTQLSVL.

The chain carries TRBV5-4 and TRBJ1-1, with D unclear. CDR3 length equals 14 residues. CDR1 and CDR2 (germline): SGHNT, YYREEE (reference sequence). Trimming cost V 0 bases and J 1 base, with 7 bases left between them. The CDR3 protein is CASSLVTRNTEAFF. As DNA, the CDR3 is TGTGCCAGCAGCTTGGTTACGAGGAACACTGAAGCTTTCTTT.

The V call is TRBV19, the J call TRBJ2-2, with TRBD2 matching 8 bases. V lost 4 bases and J lost 6; bases outside the gene matches: 10. The CDR3 is 16 residues long. Looked up from germline, CDR1 is LNHDA and CDR2 is SQIVND (reference sequence). In nucleotides, the CDR3 is TGTGCCAGTAGTACAGGGTCGGCGGGAGGCGCCGGGGAGCTGTTTTTT. Protein: CASSTGSAGGAGELFF.

The chain joins TRBV25-1 to TRBJ1-4, with unresolved D. This CDR3 has 14 residues. The germline V gene has CDR1 MGHDK and CDR2 SYGVNS. V lost 0 bases to trimming and J lost 4 bases, with 6 bases between them. The CDR3 bases are TGTGCCAGCAGTGAATATGTAGATAATGAAAAACTGTTTTTT. This gives the protein CASSEYVDNEKLFF.

The chain links TRBV28 to TRBJ2-7; 13 bases align to TRBD2. Germline lookup yields CDR1 MDHEN and CDR2 SYDVKM. This CDR3 contains 15 residues. Trimming took 6 bases from V and 6 from J; bases not matched to a gene: 8. As DNA, the CDR3 is TGTGCCAGCAGCTCTCCGGGACTAGCGGGATCCGAGCAGTACTTC. Translating it yields CASSSPGLAGSEQYF. Complete variable domain (other parts from reference TRBV28 and TRBJ2-7): DVKVTQSSRYLVKRTGEKVFLECVQDMDHENMFWYRQDPGLGLRLIYFSYDVKMKEKGDIPEGYSVSREKKERFSLILESASTNQTSMYLCASSSPGLAGSEQYFGPGTRLTVT.

This clone qualifies as medium-sized. The chain couples TRBV28 to TRBJ2-7; tentatively, D is TRBD1 (6 bases). Per the germline V gene, CDR1 is MDHEN and CDR2 is SYDVKM. CDR3 length: 14 residues. V dropped 4 bases and J dropped 2 bases, with 12 bases sitting between them. The CDR3 DNA reads TGTGCCAGCAGTTCACACAGGGCCACCTACGAGCAGTACTTC. It translates to CASSSHRATYEQYF.